The clone carrying this T cell receptor (beta chain) turned up a few times. Its antigen is as yet unknown. The CDR3 consists of 13 residues. Germline V gene lookup returns CDR1 MGHDK and CDR2 SYGVNS. V was shortened by 6 bases and J by 0 bases, with 3 bases between the two germline ends. The record originates from a study of cytomegalovirus exposure and HLA in healthy donors. Study results and limitations: The authors enumerated some 170 TCR beta chains as linked to cytomegalovirus. For most TCR sequences rarity was the rule, although some public TCRs occurred in many donors. Reportedly, diagnosis of cytomegalovirus status by the classifier showed high specificity and sensitivity.

Sequencing used immunoSEQ multiplex PCR; TCRdb keeps in-frame clones, though not all of them. Of under 250,000 clones listed, about 88% are singletons. Sequencing was done on a sample of PBMCs. The rearrangement uses TRBV25-1 and TRBJ2-6; D ambiguous. The receptor comes from a man younger than 35 in good health and CMV-seropositive. CDR3 coding DNA: TGTGCCAGCAGGACCTCTGGGGCCAACGTCCTGACTTTC. Amino acids: CASRTSGANVLTF.